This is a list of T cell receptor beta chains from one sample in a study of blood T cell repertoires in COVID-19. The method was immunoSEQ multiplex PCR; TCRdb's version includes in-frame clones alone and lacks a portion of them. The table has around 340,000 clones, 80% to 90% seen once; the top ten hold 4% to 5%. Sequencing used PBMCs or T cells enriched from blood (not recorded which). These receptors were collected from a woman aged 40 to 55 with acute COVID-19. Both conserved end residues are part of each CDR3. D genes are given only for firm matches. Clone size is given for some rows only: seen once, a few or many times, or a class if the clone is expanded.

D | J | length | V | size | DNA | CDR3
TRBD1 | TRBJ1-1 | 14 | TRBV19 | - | TGTGCCAGTAGTTCGGGACAGGGGACGTCTGAAGCTTTCTTT | CASSSGQGTSEAFF
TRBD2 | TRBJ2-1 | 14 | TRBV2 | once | TGTGCCAGCAGTGAAGCTAGCGGGGGTGGGGAGCAGTTCTTC | CASSEASGGGEQFF
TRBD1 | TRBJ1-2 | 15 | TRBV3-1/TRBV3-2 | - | TGTGCCAGCAGCCCGGGACAGGGCCCTTTCTATGGCTACACCTTC | CASSPGQGPFYGYTF
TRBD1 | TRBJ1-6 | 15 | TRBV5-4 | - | TGTGCCAGCAGCCGACAGGGGACCTATAATTCACCCCTCCACTTT | CASSRQGTYNSPLHF
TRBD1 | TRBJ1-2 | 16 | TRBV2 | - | TGTGCCAGCAAACTGCCGGGACAGCAGAGGGCCTATGGCTACACCTTC | CASKLPGQQRAYGYTF
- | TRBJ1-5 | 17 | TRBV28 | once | TGTGCCAGCAGTTTAGCATCTCCGGGGGGCGAGAATCAGCCCCAGCATTTT | CASSLASPGGENQPQHF
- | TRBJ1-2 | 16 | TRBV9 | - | TGTGCCAGCAGCGTAGGAACAGGAGGGCCTTACTATGGCTACACCTTC | CASSVGTGGPYYGYTF
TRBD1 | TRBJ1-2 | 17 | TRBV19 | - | TGTGCCAGTAACCCTCCGGGACAGGGGGTATTTTCCGATGGCTACACCTTC | CASNPPGQGVFSDGYTF
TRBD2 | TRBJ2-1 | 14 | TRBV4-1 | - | TGCGCCAGCAGCCGACTAGCGGGACAAAATGAGCAGTTCTTC | CASSRLAGQNEQFF
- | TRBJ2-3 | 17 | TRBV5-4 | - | TGTGCCAGCAGCTTGCTCGGCAGGGTTCTCGGCACAGATACGCAGTATTTT | CASSLLGRVLGTDTQYF
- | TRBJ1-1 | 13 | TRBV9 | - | TGTGCCAGCAGCGTATTGCCGGGGGGTGAAGCTTTCTTT | CASSVLPGGEAFF
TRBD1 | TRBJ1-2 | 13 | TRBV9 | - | TGTGCCAGCAGCGGGGGAAGGGGGCCTGGCTACACCTTC | CASSGGRGPGYTF
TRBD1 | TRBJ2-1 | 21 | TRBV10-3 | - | TGTGCCATCAGTGAGTTCGGACAGGGGTTGGTAGCGCTACACTCCTACAATGAGCAGTTCTTC | CAISEFGQGLVALHSYNEQFF
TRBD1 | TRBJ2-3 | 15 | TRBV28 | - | TGTGCCAGCAGTTTAGAGTGGACAGGGACAGATACGCAGTATTTT | CASSLEWTGTDTQYF
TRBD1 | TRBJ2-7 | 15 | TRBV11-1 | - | TGTGCCAGCAGCTTAGCGGGGACAGGGTGGTACGAGCAGTACTTC | CASSLAGTGWYEQYF
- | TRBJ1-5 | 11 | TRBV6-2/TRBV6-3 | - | TGTGCCAGCAGTGCCCAGGGTCCCCAGCATTTT | CASSAQGPQHF
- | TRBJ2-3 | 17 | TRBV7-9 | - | TGTGCCAGCAGCTCAGCCCCCAGTAGCTGGGGCACAGATACGCAGTATTTT | CASSSAPSSWGTDTQYF
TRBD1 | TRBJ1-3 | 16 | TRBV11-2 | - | TGTGCCAGCAGCCTCACGGACAGGGAGTTCGGAAACACCATATATTTT | CASSLTDREFGNTIYF
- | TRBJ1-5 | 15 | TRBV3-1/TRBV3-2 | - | TGTGCCAGCAGCCAATTATTTGGTCAGGGTCAGCCCCAGCATTTT | CASSQLFGQGQPQHF
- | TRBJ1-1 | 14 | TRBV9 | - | TGTGCCAGCAGCCTCAGGGCGGGGGATACTGAAGCTTTCTTT | CASSLRAGDTEAFF
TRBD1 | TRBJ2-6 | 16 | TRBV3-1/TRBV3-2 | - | TGTGCCAGCAGCCGGATGACAGGGTCTGGGGCCAACGTCCTGACTTTC | CASSRMTGSGANVLTF
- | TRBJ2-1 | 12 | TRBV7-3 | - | TGTGCCAGCAGCTTCGGTCAGGGAGAGCAGTTCTTC | CASSFGQGEQFF
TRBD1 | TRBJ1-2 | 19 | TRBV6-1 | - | TGTGCCAGCAGTGACAGGGACAGGGTCAAGTGGGCCTCGGTGGGTGGCTACACCTTC | CASSDRDRVKWASVGGYTF
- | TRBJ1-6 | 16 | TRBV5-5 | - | TGTGCCAGCAGCTTGGCCTTAACGGGGTGGAATTCACCCCTCCACTTT | CASSLALTGWNSPLHF
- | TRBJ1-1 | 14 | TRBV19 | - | TGTGCCAGTACCCGGACAGCAAAGAACACTGAAGCTTTCTTT | CASTRTAKNTEAFF
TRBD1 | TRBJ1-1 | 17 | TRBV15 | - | TGTGCCACCAGCAGAGGTTTAGACAGGGCGGTGAACACTGAAGCTTTCTTT | CATSRGLDRAVNTEAFF
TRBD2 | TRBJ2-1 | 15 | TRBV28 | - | TGTGCCAGCAGTTTGATAGCGGGAGGCTACAATGAGCAGTTCTTC | CASSLIAGGYNEQFF
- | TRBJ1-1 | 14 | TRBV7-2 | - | TGTGCCAGCAGACCCGGACAGAGGAACACTGAAGCTTTCTTT | CASRPGQRNTEAFF
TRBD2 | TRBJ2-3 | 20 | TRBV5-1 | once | TGCGCCAGCAGCTTGTGGACTAGCGGGGAGACCCGTAGACGTCCAGATACGCAGTATTTT | CASSLWTSGETRRRPDTQYF
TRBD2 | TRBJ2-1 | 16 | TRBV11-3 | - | TGTGCCAGCAGCTCGAGAGCGGGAGGGTTGGGAGATGAGCAGTTCTTC | CASSSRAGGLGDEQFF